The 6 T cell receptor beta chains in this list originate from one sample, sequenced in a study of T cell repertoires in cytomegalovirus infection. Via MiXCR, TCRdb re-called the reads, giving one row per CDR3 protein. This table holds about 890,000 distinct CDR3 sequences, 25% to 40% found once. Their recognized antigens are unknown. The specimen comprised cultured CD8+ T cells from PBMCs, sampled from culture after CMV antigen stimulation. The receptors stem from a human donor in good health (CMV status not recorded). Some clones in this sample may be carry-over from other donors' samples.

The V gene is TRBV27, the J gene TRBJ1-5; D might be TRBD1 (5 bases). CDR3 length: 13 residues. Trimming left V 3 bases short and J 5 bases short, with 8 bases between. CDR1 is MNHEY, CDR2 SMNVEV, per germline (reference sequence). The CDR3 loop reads CASSLFRDQPQHF. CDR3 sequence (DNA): TGTGCCAGCAGTTTGTTCAGGGATCAGCCCCAGCATTTT.

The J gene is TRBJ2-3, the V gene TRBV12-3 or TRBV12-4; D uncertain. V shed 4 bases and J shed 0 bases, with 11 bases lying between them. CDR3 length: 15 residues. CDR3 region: CASSWRSPSTDTQYF. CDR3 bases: TGTGCCAGCAGTTGGCGTTCCCCTAGCACAGATACGCAGTATTTT.

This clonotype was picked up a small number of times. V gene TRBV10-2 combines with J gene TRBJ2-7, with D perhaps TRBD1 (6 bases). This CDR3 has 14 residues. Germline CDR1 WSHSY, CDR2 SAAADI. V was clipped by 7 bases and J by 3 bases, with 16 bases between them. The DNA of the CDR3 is TGCGCCAGCACCCCGGGACATAACCTCTACGAGCAGTACTTC. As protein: CASTPGHNLYEQYF.

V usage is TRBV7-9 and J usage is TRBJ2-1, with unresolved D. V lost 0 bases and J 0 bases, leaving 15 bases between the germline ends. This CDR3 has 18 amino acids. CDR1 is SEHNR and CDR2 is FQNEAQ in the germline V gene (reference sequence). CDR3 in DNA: TGTGCCAGCAGCTTAGCTTGGTCGGGTGGAAGCTCCTACAATGAGCAGTTCTTC. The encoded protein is CASSLAWSGGSSYNEQFF.

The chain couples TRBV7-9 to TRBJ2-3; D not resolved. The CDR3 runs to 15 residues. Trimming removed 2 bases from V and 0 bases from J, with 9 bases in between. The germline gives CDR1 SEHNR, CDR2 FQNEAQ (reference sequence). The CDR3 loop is CASSLSQTSTDTQYF. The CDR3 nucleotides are TGTGCCAGCAGCTTAAGTCAGACTAGCACAGATACGCAGTATTTT. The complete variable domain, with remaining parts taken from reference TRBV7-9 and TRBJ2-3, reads DTGVSQNPRHKITKRGQNVTFRCDPISEHNRLYWYRQTLGQGPEFLTYFQNEAQLEKSRLLSDRFSAERPKGSFSTLEIQRTEQGDSAMYLCASSLSQTSTDTQYFGPGTRLTVL.

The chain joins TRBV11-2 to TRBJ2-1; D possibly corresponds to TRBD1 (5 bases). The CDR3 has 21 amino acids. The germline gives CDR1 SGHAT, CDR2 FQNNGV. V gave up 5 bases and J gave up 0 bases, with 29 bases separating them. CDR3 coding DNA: TGTGCCAGCAGCCTAAAAGGGCAGGGTAGGCATCAAATTAGCTCCTACAATGAGCAGTTCTTC. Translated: CASSLKGQGRHQISSYNEQFF.